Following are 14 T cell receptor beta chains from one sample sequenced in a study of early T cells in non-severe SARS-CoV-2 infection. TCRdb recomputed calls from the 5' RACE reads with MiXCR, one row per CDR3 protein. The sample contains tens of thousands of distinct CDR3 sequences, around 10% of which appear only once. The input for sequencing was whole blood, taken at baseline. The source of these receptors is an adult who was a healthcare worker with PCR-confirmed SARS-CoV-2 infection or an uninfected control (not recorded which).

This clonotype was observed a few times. CDR3 in amino acids: CASSPPAAYEQYF. CDR3 bases: TGTGCCAGCAGCCCCCCCGCGGCGTACGAGCAGTACTTC. This rearrangement joins TRBV11-2 to TRBJ2-7; D is ambiguous. CDR3 length equals 13 residues. CDR1 is SGHAT, CDR2 FQNNGV, per germline. V was trimmed by 5 bases and J by 4 bases, leaving 12 bases between them.

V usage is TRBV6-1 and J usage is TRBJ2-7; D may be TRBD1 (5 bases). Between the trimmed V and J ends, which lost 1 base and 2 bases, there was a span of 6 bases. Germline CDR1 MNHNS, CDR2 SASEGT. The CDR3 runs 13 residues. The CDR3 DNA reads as TGTGCCAGCAGTGAAGGACAGACCTACGAGCAGTACTTC. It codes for CASSEGQTYEQYF.

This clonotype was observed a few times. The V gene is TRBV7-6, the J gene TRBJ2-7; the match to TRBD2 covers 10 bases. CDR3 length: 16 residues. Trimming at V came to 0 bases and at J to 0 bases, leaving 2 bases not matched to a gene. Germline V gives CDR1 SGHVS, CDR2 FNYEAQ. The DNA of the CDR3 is TGTGCCAGCAGCTTAGCACTAGCGGGGAGCTCCTACGAGCAGTACTTC. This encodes CASSLALAGSSYEQYF.

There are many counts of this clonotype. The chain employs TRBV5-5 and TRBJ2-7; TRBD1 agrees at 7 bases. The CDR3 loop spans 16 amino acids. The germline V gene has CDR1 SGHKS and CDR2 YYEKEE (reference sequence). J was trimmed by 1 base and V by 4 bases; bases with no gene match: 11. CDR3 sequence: CASSLTTGVLSYEQYF. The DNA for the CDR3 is TGTGCCAGCAGCCTCACTACAGGGGTGTTATCCTACGAGCAGTACTTC. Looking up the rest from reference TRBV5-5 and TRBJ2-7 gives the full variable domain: DAGVTQSPTHLIKTRGQQVTLRCSPISGHKSVSWYQQVLGQGPQFIFQYYEKEERGRGNFPDRFSARQFPNYSSELNVNALLLGDSALYLCASSLTTGVLSYEQYFGPGTRLTVT.

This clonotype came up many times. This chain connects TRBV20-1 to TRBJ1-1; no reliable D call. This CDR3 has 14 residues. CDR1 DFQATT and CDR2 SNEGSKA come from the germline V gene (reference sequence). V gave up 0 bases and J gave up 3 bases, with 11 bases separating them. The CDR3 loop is CSARDWSYDTEAFF. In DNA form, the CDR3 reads TGCAGTGCTAGAGATTGGTCGTATGACACTGAAGCTTTCTTT.

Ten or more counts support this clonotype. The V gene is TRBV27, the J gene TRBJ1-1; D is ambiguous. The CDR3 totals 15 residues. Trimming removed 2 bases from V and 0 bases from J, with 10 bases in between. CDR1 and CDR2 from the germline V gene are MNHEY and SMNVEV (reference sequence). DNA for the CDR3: TGTGCCAGCAGTTTAGTAGGACTAATGAACACTGAAGCTTTCTTT. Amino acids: CASSLVGLMNTEAFF.

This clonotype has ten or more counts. The DNA of the CDR3 is TGTGCCAGCAGCTCAAGACAGGGAACTATGGGCTACACCTTC. Its translation: CASSSRQGTMGYTF. This rearrangement joins TRBV11-2 to TRBJ1-2; TRBD1 matches at 7 bases. The CDR3 runs to 14 residues. V gave up 4 bases and J gave up 8 bases; unmatched junction bases: 10. The germline CDR1 and CDR2 sequences are SGHAT and FQNNGV.

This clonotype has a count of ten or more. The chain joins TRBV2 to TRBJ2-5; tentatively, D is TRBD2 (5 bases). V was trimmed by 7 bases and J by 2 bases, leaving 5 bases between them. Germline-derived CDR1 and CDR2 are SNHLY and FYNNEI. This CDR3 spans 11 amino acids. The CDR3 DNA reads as TGTGCCAGCAAGCGGCAAGAGACCCAGTACTTC. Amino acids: CASKRQETQYF. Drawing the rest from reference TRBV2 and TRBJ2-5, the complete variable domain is EPEVTQTPSHQVTQMGQEVILRCVPISNHLYFYWYRQILGQKVEFLVSFYNNEISEKSEIFDDQFSVERPDGSNFTLKIRSTKLEDSAMYFCASKRQETQYFGPGTRLLVL.

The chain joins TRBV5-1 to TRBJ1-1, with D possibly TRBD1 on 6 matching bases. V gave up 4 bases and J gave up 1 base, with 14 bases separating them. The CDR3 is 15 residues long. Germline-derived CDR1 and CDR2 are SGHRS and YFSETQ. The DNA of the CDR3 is TGCGCCAGCAGCCCCAGGGGCCTCTCGAACACTGAAGCTTTCTTT. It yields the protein CASSPRGLSNTEAFF.

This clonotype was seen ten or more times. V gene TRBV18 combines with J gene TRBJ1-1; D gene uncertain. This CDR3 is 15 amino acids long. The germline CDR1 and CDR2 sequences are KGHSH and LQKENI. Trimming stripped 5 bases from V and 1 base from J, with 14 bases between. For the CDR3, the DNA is TGTGCCAGCTCATCCGGGATCGGCCAGAACACTGAAGCTTTCTTT. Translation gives CASSSGIGQNTEAFF.

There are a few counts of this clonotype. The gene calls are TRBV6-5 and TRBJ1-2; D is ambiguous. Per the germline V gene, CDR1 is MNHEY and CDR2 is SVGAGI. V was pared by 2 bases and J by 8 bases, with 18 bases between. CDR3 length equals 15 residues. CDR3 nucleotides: TGTGCCAGCAGTTACAGTCTCGGGCAGGCGGGCGGCTACACCTTC. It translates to CASSYSLGQAGGYTF.

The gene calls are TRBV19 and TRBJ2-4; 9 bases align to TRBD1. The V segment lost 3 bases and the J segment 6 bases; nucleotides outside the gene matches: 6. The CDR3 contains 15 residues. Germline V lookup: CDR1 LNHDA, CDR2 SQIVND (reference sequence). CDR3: CASSMVGQGTNIQYF. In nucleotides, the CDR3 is TGTGCCAGTAGTATGGTAGGACAGGGGACAAACATTCAGTACTTC.

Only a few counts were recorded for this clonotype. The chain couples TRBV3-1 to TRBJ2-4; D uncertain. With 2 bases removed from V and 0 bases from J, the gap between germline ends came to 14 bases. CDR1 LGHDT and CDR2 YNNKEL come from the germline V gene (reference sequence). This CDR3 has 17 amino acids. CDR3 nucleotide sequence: TGTGCCAGCAGCCAATCTTACAAACTGATAGCCAAAAACATTCAGTACTTC. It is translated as CASSQSYKLIAKNIQYF.

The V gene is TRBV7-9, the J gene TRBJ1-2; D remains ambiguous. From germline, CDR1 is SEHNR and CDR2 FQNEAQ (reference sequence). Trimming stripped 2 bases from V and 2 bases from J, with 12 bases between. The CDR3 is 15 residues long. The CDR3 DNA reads TGTGCCAGCAGCTTATATGCTGGCAAGAACTATGGCTACACCTTC. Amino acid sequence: CASSLYAGKNYGYTF.